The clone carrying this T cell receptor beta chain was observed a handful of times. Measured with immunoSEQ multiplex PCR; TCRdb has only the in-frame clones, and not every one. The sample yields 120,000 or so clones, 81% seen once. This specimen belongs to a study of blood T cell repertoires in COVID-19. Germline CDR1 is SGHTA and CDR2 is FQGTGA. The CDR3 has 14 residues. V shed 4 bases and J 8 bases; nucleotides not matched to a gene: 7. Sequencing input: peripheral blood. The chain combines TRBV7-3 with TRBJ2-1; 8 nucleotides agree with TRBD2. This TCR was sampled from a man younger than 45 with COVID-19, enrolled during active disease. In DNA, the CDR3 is TGTGCCAGCAGCTCCAGCGGGGGAGGAGATGAGCAGTTCTTC. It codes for CASSSSGGGDEQFF.